These T cell receptor beta chains were read from a single sample in a study of OX40 agonist ivuxolimab in advanced cancers. The table came from immunoSEQ multiplex PCR; TCRdb's copy has only in-frame clones and leaves some out. The sample yields under 80,000 clones, over 80% seen once. The sample here was CD4+ or CD8+ T cells sorted from blood, taken in a trial of the OX40 agonist ivuxolimab. These TCRs come from an adult with an advanced solid tumor such as melanoma, head and neck, liver or kidney cancer. The CDR3 runs from the conserved cysteine through the conserved F or W. Each record gives: V gene, D gene, J gene, clone size, CDR3 DNA, CDR3 protein. A D gene is named only where the DNA matches it firmly. Only part of the rows carry a size: once, few, many, or a class if the clone is expanded.

TRBV7-2,NA,TRBJ1-3,NA,TGTGCCAGCAGCTTACACAGGAGCTCTGGAAACACCATATATTTT,CASSLHRSSGNTIYF
TRBV30,NA,TRBJ2-5,NA,TGTGCCTGGAGTGTAGTAGGCGGAGAGACCCAGTACTTC,CAWSVVGGETQYF
TRBV6-5,NA,TRBJ1-1,NA,TGTGCCAGCAGTTACTCGAGCAGGGCGATGAGCACTGAAGCTTTCTTT,CASSYSSRAMSTEAFF
TRBV13,NA,TRBJ2-7,NA,TGTGCCAGCAGCTTAGGGCAGAGCTCCTACGAGCAGTACTTC,CASSLGQSSYEQYF
TRBV29-1,NA,TRBJ2-1,NA,TGCAGCGTTCGGAAGTTAGATGAGCAGTTCTTC,CSVRKLDEQFF
TRBV9,NA,TRBJ2-7,NA,TGTGCCAGCAGCGCGAAGGGGTCCTCCTACGAGCAGTACTTC,CASSAKGSSYEQYF
TRBV7-7,NA,TRBJ1-5,once,TGTGCCAGCAGTCAGGGGACCGGGCAGCCCCAGCATTTT,CASSQGTGQPQHF
TRBV5-6,NA,TRBJ1-1,NA,TGTGCCAGCAGCTTGTTGGGCGGGGTGGGCACTGAAGCTTTCTTT,CASSLLGGVGTEAFF
TRBV9,NA,TRBJ2-2,NA,TGTGCCAGCAGCGAAGCTACGGGACGGATGAACACCGGGGAGCTGTTTTTT,CASSEATGRMNTGELFF
TRBV6-6,TRBD1,TRBJ2-7,NA,TGTGCCAGCAGTAGGACAGGGGTCGAGCAGTACTTC,CASSRTGVEQYF
TRBV6-5,NA,TRBJ1-6,NA,TGTGCCAGCAGACAGGACATCAACTATAATTCACCCCTCCACTTT,CASRQDINYNSPLHF
TRBV9,NA,TRBJ2-1,NA,TGTGCCAGCAGCGTACTTACCGGGGGTGGCTACAATGAGCAGTTCTTC,CASSVLTGGGYNEQFF
TRBV28,TRBD1,TRBJ1-3,NA,TGTGCCAGCAGTTCCCCCCGGGACAGGGATGGAAACACCATATATTTT,CASSSPRDRDGNTIYF
TRBV20-1,NA,TRBJ2-4,few,TGCAGTGCTAGGGATGGGAACATTCAGTACTTC,CSARDGNIQYF
TRBV7-2,NA,TRBJ1-1,NA,TGTGCCAGCAGAAGGGGGGCTTCGAACACTGAAGCTTTCTTT,CASRRGASNTEAFF
TRBV9,NA,TRBJ1-6,few,TGTGCCAGCAGCGTAAGGTCAGATAATTCACCCCTCCACTTT,CASSVRSDNSPLHF
TRBV7-3,NA,TRBJ2-3,once,TGTGCCAGCAGCTTCCGGGCCTCAGGGGCCACAGATACGCAGTATTTT,CASSFRASGATDTQYF
TRBV28,NA,TRBJ1-1,NA,TGTGCCAGCAGTCCTCATGTGGCCCCGGAGGCTTTCTTT,CASSPHVAPEAFF
TRBV21-1,NA,TRBJ2-1,NA,TGTGCCAGCAGCAAAGCGCCCGAGAGGAATGAGCAGTTCTTC,CASSKAPERNEQFF
TRBV19,TRBD2,TRBJ2-1,NA,TGTGCCAGTAGAAAGACTAGCGGGAGTTTAGTTGAGCAGTTCTTC,CASRKTSGSLVEQFF
TRBV5-1,TRBD2,TRBJ2-3,NA,TGCGCCAGCAGCTTGAGCGGGGGGTCGTTTACGCAGTATTTT,CASSLSGGSFTQYF
TRBV9,NA,TRBJ1-4,NA,TGTGCCAGCAGCGGTCCGTATAATGAAAAACTGTTTTTT,CASSGPYNEKLFF
TRBV7-2,TRBD1,TRBJ2-2,NA,TGTGCCAGCAGCCAGGGGGTCAATACCGGGGAGCTGTTTTTT,CASSQGVNTGELFF
TRBV30,TRBD2,TRBJ2-3,NA,TGTGCCTGGAGTGTACAAATAGCGGGAACCCCAGTGCCGCAGTATTTT,CAWSVQIAGTPVPQYF
TRBV6-5,NA,TRBJ1-5,NA,TGTGCCAGCAGTGGACATTTGGGACAGCCCCAGCATTTT,CASSGHLGQPQHF
TRBV5-1,NA,TRBJ1-6,NA,TGCGCCAGCAGCTTGCGGCCGGGGCGGGAGTCACCCCTCCACTTT,CASSLRPGRESPLHF
TRBV28,TRBD1,TRBJ1-2,NA,TGTGCCAGCAATGAGTCCACCGGGACAGGATGGAACTATGGCTACACCTTC,CASNESTGTGWNYGYTF
TRBV7-9,NA,TRBJ1-3,NA,TGTGCCAGCAGCTTAGCTAACAGGAGCTCTGGAAACACCATATATTTT,CASSLANRSSGNTIYF
TRBV30,TRBD1,TRBJ2-4,NA,TGTGCCTGGAGCAACAGGGGGCTGGGCATTCAGTACTTC,CAWSNRGLGIQYF
TRBV28,TRBD2,TRBJ2-3,NA,TGTGCCAGCAGTTCAGGGCGGGGGGGTCCGAGCACAGATACGCAGTATTTT,CASSSGRGGPSTDTQYF
TRBV5-1,NA,TRBJ1-5,NA,TGCGCCAGCCGAGCGGACAGACAGAATCAGCCCCAGCATTTT,CASRADRQNQPQHF
TRBV18,NA,TRBJ1-2,NA,TGTGCCAGCTCCCTGATAGAGTCCACCCCCACCTTC,CASSLIESTPTF
TRBV7-8,NA,TRBJ1-1,few,TGTGCCAGCAGCTTAAGGGATTCGAACACTGAAGCTTTCTTT,CASSLRDSNTEAFF
TRBV30,TRBD1,TRBJ2-7,NA,TGTGCCTGGGCCCGACAGGGGGTCTACGAGCAGTACTTC,CAWARQGVYEQYF
TRBV28,TRBD1,TRBJ2-7,NA,TGTGCCAGCAGAGTCTCGACAGGGCGTGCCTCCTACGAGCAGTACTTC,CASRVSTGRASYEQYF
TRBV14,NA,TRBJ1-1,NA,TGTGCCAGCAGCCCAGCCGGCATGAACACTGAAGCTTTCTTT,CASSPAGMNTEAFF
TRBV9,NA,TRBJ2-5,NA,TGTGCCAGCAGCGCCGGGGACATCCCAGTTTGGGAGACCCAGTACTTC,CASSAGDIPVWETQYF
TRBV6-6,NA,TRBJ2-7,once,TGTGCCAGCAGGGACCAGGTCTACGAGCAGTACTTC,CASRDQVYEQYF
TRBV5-5,TRBD2,TRBJ2-7,NA,TGTGCCAGCATCTTAGCGGGAGGGCCATACGAGCAGTACTTC,CASILAGGPYEQYF
TRBV4-2,NA,TRBJ1-1,few,TGTGCCAGCAGCCCCCGGGGGGGCAGGACAAACACTGAAGCTTTCTTT,CASSPRGGRTNTEAFF
TRBV28,NA,TRBJ1-1,NA,TGTGCCAGCAGCTCAGGGGTAACTGAAGCTTTCTTT,CASSSGVTEAFF
TRBV9,NA,TRBJ1-1,NA,TGTGCCAGCAGCCCGGGAGGGGGTTACAACACTGAAGCTTTCTTT,CASSPGGGYNTEAFF
TRBV18,NA,TRBJ2-7,NA,TGTGCCAGCTCACCACCGGGAGCCCCGTTCGAGCAGTACTTC,CASSPPGAPFEQYF
TRBV19,TRBD2,TRBJ2-1,NA,TGTGCCAGTGTAGGGACTAGGGCTCCCAATGAGCAGTTCTTC,CASVGTRAPNEQFF
TRBV28,NA,TRBJ1-6,NA,TGTGCCAGCAGTTTACCCGTTTCACCCCTCCACTTT,CASSLPVSPLHF
TRBV30,TRBD2,TRBJ2-3,NA,TGTGCCTGGACCACCGGGACTAGCGGGAGCGGGGCAGATACGCAGTATTTT,CAWTTGTSGSGADTQYF
TRBV7-6,NA,TRBJ2-3,NA,TGTGCCAGCAGCTTAAGCAGTGGCGGAAATACGCAGTATTTT,CASSLSSGGNTQYF
TRBV5-4,TRBD2,TRBJ2-7,NA,TGTGCCAGCAGCCCCAGAGGACTAGCGGATACCTACGAGCAGTACTTC,CASSPRGLADTYEQYF
TRBV11-2,NA,TRBJ1-2,NA,TGTGCCAGCAGCTACGCCGGATTTGGCTACACCTTC,CASSYAGFGYTF
TRBV7-2,TRBD1,TRBJ2-5,NA,TGTGCCAGCAGCGTACAGGGGGCAGGTGGCCATAGAGCTCAAGAGACCCAGTACTTC,CASSVQGAGGHRAQETQYF
TRBV6-5,NA,TRBJ1-2,NA,TGTGCCAGCAGTTACGGGGCACCTAACTATGGCTACACCTTC,CASSYGAPNYGYTF
TRBV28,NA,TRBJ1-5,NA,TGTGCCAGCAGCCTCCGGGTCCAGCCCCAGCATTTT,CASSLRVQPQHF
TRBV5-1,TRBD1,TRBJ1-2,NA,TGCGCCAGCAGCCCGCGGACAGGGGTATCGACTTTCGGCTACACCTTC,CASSPRTGVSTFGYTF